This passage covers 15 T cell receptor beta chains from one sample sequenced in a study of T cell clusters in autoimmune cytopenias. About 37,500 genome equivalents of blood DNA were amplified for TRB. Multiplex touch-down PCR amplified TRB using TRB-A and TRB-B pools in one tube. TCRdb re-analyzed the multiplex PCR reads; it lists each CDR3 protein once, without DNA. This sample lists approximately 12,000 distinct CDR3 sequences; its ten largest clones have 3% to 3.5%. The sample was also reused in another study, on T cell repertoires in aging, cancer and after chemotherapy.

The sample was peripheral blood. All receptors come from a human donor in good health.

The chain couples TRBV12-3 or TRBV12-4 to TRBJ2-3; TCRdb gives TRBD2 as the D gene, but with no DNA this cannot be confirmed. The CDR3 extends over 16 amino acids. CDR3 amino acids: CASSAFWRGGVDTQYF.

CDR3 residues: CASSEMQGSMYEQFF. The chain employs TRBV6-2 or TRBV6-3 and TRBJ2-1; the D call from TCRdb, TRBD1, cannot be confirmed without DNA. CDR1 and CDR2 from the germline V gene are MNHEY and SVGEGT. CDR3 length: 15 amino acids.

CDR3 region: CASSYSWGNTEAFF. The chain recombines TRBV6-2 or TRBV6-3 with TRBJ1-1. CDR1 is MNHEY and CDR2 is SVGEGT in the germline V gene. This CDR3 contains 14 residues.

This clonotype is labeled medium-sized based on frequency. The chain is built from TRBV6-5 and TRBJ2-4; absent DNA, TCRdb's TRBD1 call cannot be checked. The CDR3 has 18 residues. In germline, CDR1 is MNHEY, CDR2 SVGAGI. The CDR3: CASSYSGRGPVAKNIQYF.

This clonotype shows up as medium-sized by frequency. V is TRBV27 and J is TRBJ2-7; there is no DNA to check the TCRdb D call of TRBD1. The germline CDR1 and CDR2 sequences are MNHEY and SMNVEV (reference sequence). CDR3 size: 11 residues. CDR3 in amino acids: CASGTGAEQYF.

The CDR3 spells CAWSPPFAHGGNGYTF. The chain has TRBV30 and TRBJ1-2; TCRdb proposes TRBD1, but this gene call is untestable without DNA. Germline-derived CDR1 and CDR2 are GTSNPN and SVGIG (reference sequence). The CDR3 is 16 amino acids.

The V and J genes are TRBV20-1 and TRBJ2-7; checking the TCRdb D call of TRBD1 is not possible without DNA. The CDR3 length is 13 residues. CDR1 is DFQATT and CDR2 is SNEGSKA in the germline V gene (reference sequence). CDR3 region: CSARTAGNYEQYF.

V and J are TRBV28 and TRBJ1-5; TCRdb proposes TRBD1, but this gene call is untestable without DNA. The CDR3 covers 14 residues. CDR1 is MDHEN and CDR2 is SYDVKM in the germline V gene. Here the CDR3 reads CASSHGQGAQPQHF.

V and J are TRBV19 and TRBJ1-1. This CDR3 has 13 residues. Germline V gives CDR1 LNHDA, CDR2 SQIVND (reference sequence). The CDR3 here is CASSAMVSTEAFF.

V is TRBV12-3 or TRBV12-4 and J is TRBJ1-6; TCRdb names TRBD1, which stays unverified in the absence of DNA. There are 14 residues in the CDR3. CDR3 sequence: CASWGGPYNSPLHF.

This chain links TRBV24-1 with TRBJ2-1. Germline values: CDR1 KGHDR, CDR2 SFDVKD. This CDR3 spans 13 amino acids. The CDR3 reads CATSESGRNEQFF.

This chain joins TRBV6-2 or TRBV6-3 and TRBJ2-5. Germline loops: CDR1 MNHEY, CDR2 SVGEGT. There are 15 residues in the CDR3. Here the CDR3 reads CASSYPDLTQETQYF.

The chain uses TRBV27 and TRBJ2-2. The CDR3 totals 13 residues. Germline V gene sequence: CDR1 MNHEY, CDR2 SMNVEV (reference sequence). The CDR3 loop is CASSFWNTGELFF.

Measured by frequency, this clonotype is medium-sized (0.01 to 0.1%). This sequence joins TRBV6-5 and TRBJ2-7. Germline CDR1 reads MNHEY; CDR2 reads SVGAGI. The CDR3 extends over 14 amino acids. The CDR3 reads CASRLYHDSYEQYF.

J is TRBJ2-2 and V is TRBV6-1; no DNA is available, so the TRBD1 call from TCRdb remains unchecked. Germline loops: CDR1 MNHNS, CDR2 SASEGT. CDR3 length: 13 amino acids. The CDR3: CATRGQGSGELFF.